The 19 T cell receptor beta chains below come from one sample, sequenced in a study of identical twins. TCRdb re-called the 5' RACE reads through MiXCR, storing one row per CDR3 protein. The sample shows about 200,000 distinct CDR3 sequences, approximately 7.1% of them seen only once. These data also formed part of another study, on T cells expressing NK-cell markers.

Material: CD8+ T cells sorted from blood. The source is a woman between 18 and 29 years old in good health.

This chain connects TRBV3-1 to TRBJ2-3, with D unresolved. The V gene's germline CDR1 is LGHDT and CDR2 YNNKEL (reference sequence). V was pared by 0 bases and J by 6 bases, with 16 bases between. CDR3 length: 16 residues. The CDR3 DNA is TGTGCCAGCAGCCAAGATTGGTCCGTAAAAGGCGATACGCAGTATTTT. Its protein is CASSQDWSVKGDTQYF.

This clonotype was found many times. The chain carries TRBV12-3 or TRBV12-4 and TRBJ1-4, with D perhaps matching TRBD1 (5 bases). V was trimmed by 4 bases and J by 14 bases, leaving 17 bases between them. This CDR3 has 13 amino acids. The CDR3 protein is CASSSLSGTGLFF. The DNA for the CDR3 is TGTGCCAGCAGTTCATTATCGGGGACCGGGCTGTTTTTT.

This clonotype was picked up a small number of times. V gene TRBV12-3 or TRBV12-4 combines with J gene TRBJ2-3; TRBD1 is a possible D gene (6 bases). Trimming pared 10 bases from V and 2 bases from J, leaving 10 bases between. CDR3 length: 12 residues. Here the CDR3 DNA reads TGTGCCATACAGGGTCCCACAGATACGCAGTATTTT. Translation gives CAIQGPTDTQYF.

The gene calls are TRBV21-1 and TRBJ2-3; the DNA was not compared with TRBD1, the D call given in the table. TRBV21-1 is designated a pseudogene. This CDR3 region has 16 residues. The CDR3 DNA reads TGTGCCAGCAGCACCCCCGGGACAAAACGCACAGATACGCAGTATTTT. It translates to CASSTPGTKRTDTQYF.

Ten or more counts support this clonotype. The chain employs TRBV7-9 and TRBJ2-1; TRBD2 aligns across 7 bases. This CDR3 contains 16 residues. CDR1 and CDR2 from the germline V gene are SEHNR and FQNEAQ (reference sequence). After removal of 0 bases from V and 5 bases from J, the junction contained 7 bases not matched to a gene. The CDR3 loop is CASSLANGLENNEQFF. CDR3 sequence (DNA): TGTGCCAGCAGCTTAGCTAACGGACTAGAAAACAATGAGCAGTTCTTC.

This CDR3 is CASSFMVVGGYTF. The DNA for the CDR3 is TGTGCCAGCAGTTTTATGGTAGTAGGTGGCTACACCTTC. The gene calls are TRBV12-3 or TRBV12-4 and TRBJ1-2; the D is unclear. The CDR3 totals 13 residues. V lost 3 bases to trimming and J lost 7 bases, with 12 bases between them.

This clonotype was observed at least ten times. CDR3 sequence reads: CASSPKGVNSYNSPLHF. In DNA, the CDR3 is TGTGCCAGCTCACCCAAGGGGGTGAACTCCTATAATTCACCCCTCCACTTT. The chain links TRBV18 to TRBJ1-6; D is perhaps TRBD1 (6 bases). Germline CDR1 reads KGHSH; CDR2 reads LQKENI. This CDR3 comprises 17 residues. V lost 3 bases to trimming and J lost 0 bases, with 12 bases between them. The full variable domain, its missing parts supplied by reference TRBV18 and TRBJ1-6, is NAGVMQNPRHLVRRRGQEARLRCSPMKGHSHVYWYRQLPEEGLKFMVYLQKENIIDESGMPKERFSAEFPKEGPSILRIQQVVRGDSAAYFCASSPKGVNSYNSPLHFGNGTRLTVT.

The rearrangement links TRBV6-2 or TRBV6-3 to TRBJ1-3, with D possibly TRBD1 on 5 matching bases. CDR1 is MNHEY and CDR2 is SVGEGT in the germline V gene. The CDR3 has 14 amino acids. Trimming removed 6 bases from V and 4 bases from J, with 13 bases in between. Here the CDR3 DNA reads TGTGCCAGCAGACACCGACAGTCGGGAAACACCATATATTTT. Translation gives CASRHRQSGNTIYF.

This clonotype appeared many times. The chain links TRBV27 to TRBJ1-1, with 12 bases matching TRBD1. The CDR3 consists of 16 residues. Losses at the gene ends were 0 bases for V and 4 bases for J; bases not matched to a gene: 3. Per germline, CDR1 MNHEY and CDR2 SMNVEV (reference sequence). This CDR3 is CASSLSGQGAGTEAFF. The CDR3 DNA sequence: TGTGCCAGCAGTTTATCGGGACAGGGGGCAGGCACTGAAGCTTTCTTT.

This clonotype turned up a few times. The chain carries TRBV20-1 and TRBJ2-3; maybe TRBD2 (6 bases). The CDR3 is 16 residues long. Germline assignment: CDR1 DFQATT and CDR2 SNEGSKA (reference sequence). V lost 0 bases and J lost 8, with 21 bases in between. CDR3 amino acids: CSAREGLRPRKGTQYF. CDR3 nucleotide sequence: TGCAGTGCTAGAGAAGGACTACGTCCCCGGAAGGGTACGCAGTATTTT.

This clonotype was counted ten times or more. The chain is built from TRBV12-3 or TRBV12-4 and TRBJ2-5; D may be TRBD1 or TRBD2 (6 bases each). Trimming took off 5 bases at V and 1 base at J, with 11 bases between the two ends. The CDR3 spans 14 residues. CDR3: CASSPRGPQETQYF. The CDR3 nucleotides read TGTGCCAGCAGTCCTCGGGGGCCCCAAGAGACCCAGTACTTC.

This clonotype was observed a handful of times. The chain couples TRBV27 to TRBJ2-1; 10 bases line up with TRBD2. Germline-derived CDR1 and CDR2 are MNHEY and SMNVEV (reference sequence). CDR3 size: 13 residues. With 6 bases clipped from V and 10 bases from J, the junction kept 6 bases outside the gene matches. Written as DNA, the CDR3 is TGTGCCAGCAGGGCTAGCGGGAGTTGGGAGCAGTTCTTC. Its protein is CASRASGSWEQFF.

This clonotype has a handful of counts. The chain carries TRBV20-1 and TRBJ2-7; D not resolved. The CDR3 spans 13 residues. V lost 4 bases and J lost 4, with 14 bases in between. Germline V gene data show CDR1 as DFQATT and CDR2 as SNEGSKA (reference sequence). The CDR3 region has the DNA TGCAGTGCTACCGGGCCTTTGGGATACGAGCAGTACTTC. Protein: CSATGPLGYEQYF.

This clonotype was observed a handful of times. The gene calls are TRBV7-2 and TRBJ2-1; 9 nucleotides align to TRBD2. The ends lost 6 bases at V and 9 bases at J; junction bases unmatched: 18. CDR3 length: 17 amino acids. Germline loops: CDR1 SGHTA, CDR2 FQGNSA. The CDR3 loop is CASSAYGLASGDGEQFF. The CDR3 DNA is TGTGCCAGCAGTGCCTACGGGTTGGCTAGCGGGGATGGTGAGCAGTTCTTC.

The gene calls are TRBV30 and TRBJ2-5, with 7 bases that match TRBD1. The germline V gene has CDR1 GTSNPN and CDR2 SVGIG (reference sequence). The CDR3 runs to 15 residues. With 2 bases clipped from V and 1 base from J, the junction kept 7 bases outside the gene matches. The CDR3 DNA reads TGTGCCTGGAGTAACCCGGGACAGACCCAAGAGACCCAGTACTTC. Protein product: CAWSNPGQTQETQYF.

This clonotype was recorded many times. V and J are TRBV11-2 and TRBJ2-3; TRBD1 agrees at 8 bases. With 4 bases clipped from V and 4 bases from J, the junction kept 4 bases outside the gene matches. In germline, CDR1 is SGHAT, CDR2 FQNNGV. The CDR3 covers 14 residues. For the CDR3, the DNA is TGTGCCAGCAGCTGGGTACAGGGGGCAGATACGCAGTATTTT. Its protein is CASSWVQGADTQYF.

This clonotype was seen ten or more times. The chain has TRBV7-8 and TRBJ1-2; no clear D gene. The CDR3 consists of 13 residues. V was trimmed by 2 bases and J by 2 bases, leaving 6 bases between them. Germline V CDR1 and CDR2: SGHVS, FQNEAQ. The CDR3, as DNA: TGTGCCAGCAGCTTATATAAGAACTATGGCTACACCTTC. This sequence encodes CASSLYKNYGYTF.

The V gene is TRBV25-1, the J gene TRBJ2-3, with D hard to call. The CDR3 covers 17 residues. With 0 bases removed from V and 6 bases from J, the gap between germline ends came to 19 bases. CDR1 is MGHDK and CDR2 is SYGVNS in the germline V gene. CDR3 amino acids: CASSEYINSASGDTQYF. CDR3 coding DNA: TGTGCCAGCAGTGAATATATAAATTCGGCTAGTGGGGATACGCAGTATTTT.

The chain combines TRBV11-2 with TRBJ1-1, with D maybe TRBD1 (6 bases). V was cut by 1 base and J by 6 bases, with 12 bases left in between. Germline V gene data show CDR1 as SGHAT and CDR2 as FQNNGV. CDR3 size: 14 residues. In DNA form, the CDR3 reads TGTGCCAGCAGCTTAGTTACAGGGCGGCCTGAAGCTTTCTTT. Its translation: CASSLVTGRPEAFF.